What follows are 12 T cell receptor beta chains derived from one specimen sequenced in a study of cytomegalovirus exposure and HLA in healthy donors. The PCR contained 60 Vbeta and 13 Jbeta primers. Repertoires were generated with immunoSEQ multiplex PCR, while TCRdb's copy carries only in-frame clones and drops some. Of approximately 150,000 clones in the sample, 72% were seen once. Sequenced input: PBMCs. The receptor source for this set is a man aged 40-49 years in good health and CMV-seronegative.

The chain is built from TRBV6-1 and TRBJ1-2; D might be TRBD1 (5 bases). V dropped 2 bases and J dropped 4 bases, with 17 bases sitting between them. Germline V lookup: CDR1 MNHNS, CDR2 SASEGT. The CDR3 extends over 16 amino acids. CDR3 coding DNA: TGTGCCAGCAGTGAAACCCCAGGGTTAGAATCCTATGGCTACACCTTC. Protein sequence: CASSETPGLESYGYTF.

The rearrangement joins TRBV5-4 to TRBJ1-2; 9 bases align to TRBD1. Germline-derived CDR1 and CDR2 are SGHNT and YYREEE (reference sequence). The CDR3 totals 16 residues. V shed 3 bases, J shed 8 bases, and the junction held 14 bases outside the gene matches. The CDR3 sequence is CASSWWDREGVGGYTF. Written as DNA, the CDR3 is TGTGCCAGCAGCTGGTGGGACAGGGAAGGTGTTGGGGGCTACACCTTC.

This chain links TRBV7-9 with TRBJ1-4; D gene ambiguous. The germline V gene encodes CDR1 SEHNR and CDR2 FQNEAQ (reference sequence). With 2 bases removed from V and 8 bases from J, the gap between germline ends came to 15 bases. The CDR3 runs 15 residues. The CDR3 loop reads CASSLIPQTREKLFF. CDR3 DNA sequence: TGTGCCAGCAGCTTAATTCCCCAAACGAGGGAAAAACTGTTTTTT.

The chain joins TRBV10-3 to TRBJ2-7, with D perhaps TRBD1 (5 bases). Germline CDR1 is ENHRY and CDR2 is SYGVKD. The CDR3 contains 14 residues. Trimming took off 6 bases at V and 0 bases at J, with 12 bases between the two ends. CDR3 residues: CAIRPDRNSYEQYF. CDR3 DNA: TGTGCCATCAGACCCGACAGAAACTCCTACGAGCAGTACTTC.

This sequence joins TRBV27 and TRBJ1-4; the match to TRBD1 covers 7 bases. CDR3 size: 14 residues. Germline loops: CDR1 MNHEY, CDR2 SMNVEV (reference sequence). V gave up 3 bases and J gave up 4 bases; unmatched junction bases: 2. As DNA, the CDR3 is TGTGCCAGCAGTTTTCACAGGGGTAATGAAAAACTGTTTTTT. Protein sequence: CASSFHRGNEKLFF.

A remark on this clone: This CDR3 is also generated by other DNA sequences in the sample. The gene calls are TRBV5-1 and TRBJ2-5; D gene ambiguous. The germline V and J ends were trimmed by 2 bases and 4 bases, with 3 bases remaining between them. Germline loops: CDR1 SGHRS, CDR2 YFSETQ. The CDR3 has 11 amino acids. This CDR3 reads CASSFGETQYF. The CDR3 DNA is TGCGCCAGCAGCTTCGGAGAGACCCAGTACTTC. Full variable domain (missing parts from reference TRBV5-1 and TRBJ2-5): KAGVTQTPRYLIKTRGQQVTLSCSPISGHRSVSWYQQTPGQGLQFLFEYFSETQRNKGNFPGRFSGRQFSNSRSEMNVSTLELGDSALYLCASSFGETQYFGPGTRLLVL.

V and J are TRBV2 and TRBJ2-7; D gene unclear. CDR3 length: 12 residues. V dropped 5 bases and J dropped 6 bases, with 11 bases sitting between them. Germline lookup yields CDR1 SNHLY and CDR2 FYNNEI. This chain's CDR3 is CASSPPPPEQYF. The CDR3 nucleotides are TGTGCCAGCAGTCCTCCTCCCCCCGAGCAGTACTTC.

The V call is TRBV14, the J call TRBJ2-7; the D gene is possibly TRBD1 (5 bases). Trimming cost V 1 base and J 0 bases, with 7 bases left between them. CDR1 and CDR2 (germline): SGHDN, FVKESK. This CDR3 has 14 residues. Here the CDR3 reads CASSQAGYSYEQYF. In DNA form, the CDR3 reads TGTGCCAGCAGCCAAGCAGGGTACTCCTACGAGCAGTACTTC.

The chain combines TRBV12-5 with TRBJ1-5; tentative D call: TRBD1 (6 bases). The CDR3 is 14 residues long. Per the germline V gene, CDR1 is LGHNT and CDR2 is FRNRAP. Trimming removed 5 bases at V and 7 bases at J, with 15 bases between. The CDR3 DNA sequence: TGTGCTAGTGGTCTGGGCCAGGGGTTCCAGCCCCAGCATTTT. Protein product: CASGLGQGFQPQHF.

This chain uses TRBV30 with TRBJ2-7; 7 bases line up with TRBD2. The CDR3 consists of 14 residues. The J segment lost 2 bases and the V segment lost 5 bases, leaving 9 bases of the junction unmatched. Germline CDR1 GTSNPN, CDR2 SVGIG (reference sequence). CDR3 nucleotides: TGTGCCTGGGACGCCGGGACTACGACCTACGAGCAGTACTTC. Translating it yields CAWDAGTTTYEQYF.

This clone has a handful of counts. The chain employs TRBV2 and TRBJ2-7, with 10 bases that match TRBD2. The CDR3 totals 15 residues. Germline V gene lookup returns CDR1 SNHLY and CDR2 FYNNEI. After removal of 1 base from V and 3 bases from J, the junction contained 3 bases not matched to a gene. This CDR3 reads CASSEEASGGYEQYF. As DNA, the CDR3 is TGTGCCAGCAGTGAAGAGGCTAGCGGGGGCTACGAGCAGTACTTC.

The chain recombines TRBV27 with TRBJ2-7, with 9 bases identical to TRBD2. There are 15 residues in the CDR3. The junction had 9 bases not matched to a gene; V was cut back by 2 bases and J by 7 bases. Germline V gives CDR1 MNHEY, CDR2 SMNVEV (reference sequence). DNA for the CDR3: TGTGCCAGCAGTTTAGGGGCGGGAGGGCCGGGAGAGCAGTACTTC. This encodes CASSLGAGGPGEQYF.